Listed here are 24 T cell receptor beta chains from one sample, sequenced in a study of cytomegalovirus exposure and HLA in healthy donors. The PCR contained 60 Vbeta and 13 Jbeta primers. The table came from immunoSEQ multiplex PCR; TCRdb's copy has only in-frame clones and leaves some out. Of about 140,000 clones in the sample, more than 75% were seen once. Specimen: PBMCs. Receptor source: a male donor in good health and CMV-seronegative.

This rearrangement joins TRBV5-1 to TRBJ2-7, with 11 bases that match TRBD1. This CDR3 is 15 amino acids long. CDR1 is SGHRS and CDR2 is YFSETQ in the germline V gene. The ends lost 4 bases at V and 6 bases at J; junction bases unmatched: 9. The CDR3 nucleotides read TGCGCCAGCAGCCGAGGGACAGGGGGTACGAGCGAGCAGTACTTC. This encodes CASSRGTGGTSEQYF. Full variable domain (remainder filled in from reference TRBV5-1 and TRBJ2-7): KAGVTQTPRYLIKTRGQQVTLSCSPISGHRSVSWYQQTPGQGLQFLFEYFSETQRNKGNFPGRFSGRQFSNSRSEMNVSTLELGDSALYLCASSRGTGGTSEQYFGPGTRLTVT.

This chain connects TRBV5-8 to TRBJ1-5; D may be TRBD1 (6 bases). Per germline, CDR1 SGHTS and CDR2 YDEGEE. The ends were cut back, 4 bases at V and 0 bases at J, with 14 bases in the middle. The CDR3 consists of 16 residues. The CDR3 reads CASSALGGPSNQPQHF. The DNA of the CDR3 is TGTGCCAGCAGCGCTTTGGGGGGGCCTAGCAATCAGCCCCAGCATTTT.

The chain combines TRBV29-1 with TRBJ2-3; D possibly corresponds to TRBD2 (7 bases). Between the trimmed V and J ends, which lost 4 bases and 2 bases, there was a span of 13 bases. Germline values: CDR1 SQVTM, CDR2 ANQGSEA. The CDR3 consists of 14 residues. The CDR3 DNA is TGCAGCGTTGGGGGGGCGGGGGCCACAGATACGCAGTATTTT. Encoded protein: CSVGGAGATDTQYF.

V gene TRBV4-3 combines with J gene TRBJ1-1; weak D call: TRBD1 (5 bases). This CDR3 comprises 14 residues. The germline CDR1 and CDR2 sequences are LGHNA and YSLEER. Trimming pared 4 bases from V and 1 base from J, leaving 10 bases between. The CDR3 nucleotides are TGCGCCAGCAGCCCCCATACAGGGAACACTGAAGCTTTCTTT. It translates to CASSPHTGNTEAFF.

The rearrangement joins TRBV4-3 to TRBJ2-3; 7 nucleotides match TRBD1. CDR3 length: 15 amino acids. Germline loops: CDR1 LGHNA, CDR2 YSLEER. The V gene end was trimmed by 5 bases and the J gene end by 3 bases; junction bases not matched to a gene: 8. Here the CDR3 DNA reads TGCGCCAGCAGCTCCGGGACAGTGGAGACAGATACGCAGTATTTT. Translation gives CASSSGTVETDTQYF.

This sequence joins TRBV18 and TRBJ1-3; the D is unclear. The CDR3 sequence is 13 residues long. Deletions cut 8 bases from V and 0 bases from J, with 8 bases between. The germline gives CDR1 KGHSH, CDR2 LQKENI. The CDR3 DNA sequence: TGTGCCAGCCCGGAGGGCTCTGGAAACACCATATATTTT. Its protein is CASPEGSGNTIYF.

This chain links TRBV4-1 with TRBJ1-2; D is perhaps TRBD1 (5 bases). V was cut by 4 bases and J by 4 bases, with 13 bases left in between. The germline V gene encodes CDR1 MGHRA and CDR2 YSYEKL. The CDR3 sequence is 14 residues long. The CDR3 here is CASSPGLLGYGYTF. The CDR3 region has the DNA TGCGCCAGCAGCCCAGGGCTTCTCGGCTATGGCTACACCTTC.

This clone appeared a few times. This chain connects TRBV6-1 to TRBJ2-7; TRBD1 aligns across 9 bases. Germline CDR1 is MNHNS and CDR2 is SASEGT. The CDR3 has 13 residues. V shed 8 bases, J shed 4 bases, and the junction held 6 bases outside the gene matches. The CDR3 loop reads CASEGQGLYEQYF. CDR3 coding DNA: TGTGCCAGCGAGGGACAGGGACTTTACGAGCAGTACTTC.

This rearrangement joins TRBV7-9 to TRBJ1-6, with TRBD1 matching 12 bases. The length of the CDR3 is 15 residues. Per the germline V gene, CDR1 is SEHNR and CDR2 is FQNEAQ (reference sequence). Germline trimming cut 4 bases from V and 10 bases from J; bases unmatched to any gene: 5. The CDR3 loop reads CASSSGTGGESPLHF. The DNA for the CDR3 is TGTGCCAGCAGCTCTGGGACAGGGGGCGAATCACCCCTCCACTTT.

As concerns this clone: The identical CDR3 is also encoded by other nucleotide sequences in the sample. V usage is TRBV7-2 and J usage is TRBJ2-7; D is undetermined. The germline V gene has CDR1 SGHTA and CDR2 FQGNSA. CDR3 length: 14 residues. Trimming left V 5 bases short and J 0 bases short, with 11 bases between. In nucleotides, the CDR3 is TGTGCCAGCAGCACCTCACCGAGCTCCTACGAGCAGTACTTC. It translates to CASSTSPSSYEQYF.

This clone was seen only once. V usage is TRBV7-7 and J usage is TRBJ2-5, with 7 positions matching TRBD2. Trimming cost V 1 base and J 4 bases; bases outside gene matches: 3. The CDR3 is 14 residues long. The germline V gene encodes CDR1 SSHAT and CDR2 FNYEAQ (reference sequence). The CDR3 sequence is CASSLDSSGETQYF. CDR3 bases: TGTGCCAGCAGCTTAGATTCTAGCGGAGAGACCCAGTACTTC.

The chain joins TRBV21-1 to TRBJ2-3; TRBD1 is the table's D call and was not checked against the DNA. TRBV21-1 is noted as a pseudogene. This CDR3 spans 12 amino acids. Here the CDR3 reads CASSKYGDTQYF. CDR3 coding DNA: TGTGCCAGCAGCAAATATGGCGATACGCAGTATTTT.

The chain uses TRBV11-2 and TRBJ1-5; TRBD1 matches at 8 bases. The CDR3 runs 15 residues. Germline trimming cut 7 bases from V and 5 bases from J; bases unmatched to any gene: 10. Per the germline V gene, CDR1 is SGHAT and CDR2 is FQNNGV. CDR3 protein: CASTLAPRGHQPQHF. The CDR3 coding sequence is TGTGCCAGCACCCTAGCCCCCAGGGGGCATCAGCCCCAGCATTTT.

J is TRBJ2-3 and V is TRBV4-1, with 10 bases matching TRBD2. Trimming took 3 bases from V and 1 from J; bases not matched to a gene: 13. CDR3 length: 19 residues. Germline V gives CDR1 MGHRA, CDR2 YSYEKL. The CDR3 bases are TGCGCCAGCAGCCATACTATGAGCGGGGGGGGTTGGGGCACAGATACGCAGTATTTT. Amino acid sequence: CASSHTMSGGGWGTDTQYF.

The V gene is TRBV28, the J gene TRBJ2-5; TRBD1 matches at 8 bases. The V gene's germline CDR1 is MDHEN and CDR2 SYDVKM. This CDR3 comprises 15 residues. The V segment lost 6 bases and the J segment 7 bases; nucleotides outside the gene matches: 13. The CDR3 DNA reads TGTGCCAGCAGCCTGATAGGGACAGGTCACGGGACCCAGTACTTC. As protein: CASSLIGTGHGTQYF.

This rearrangement joins TRBV6-6 to TRBJ2-2, with D perhaps matching TRBD2 (5 bases). CDR1 is MNHNY, CDR2 SVGAGI, per germline (reference sequence). V lost 2 bases and J lost 7, with 11 bases in between. This CDR3 has 14 amino acids. The CDR3 nucleotides are TGTGCCAGCAGTTACCCTCGTGGGAGCGGGGAGCTGTTTTTT. Translated, it gives CASSYPRGSGELFF.

The chain links TRBV7-2 to TRBJ2-3; 11 bases are a match to TRBD2. Germline V gene data show CDR1 as SGHTA and CDR2 as FQGNSA. After removal of 8 bases from V and 0 bases from J, the junction contained 7 bases not matched to a gene. The CDR3 runs to 16 residues. The CDR3 DNA is TGTGCCAGCTTACCCATAGCGGGGGGGAGCACAGATACGCAGTATTTT. It specifies CASLPIAGGSTDTQYF.

CDR3 coding DNA: TGTGCCAGCAGCATCACAGAGTCCCAAGAGACCCAGTACTTC. Its protein product is CASSITESQETQYF. The rearrangement links TRBV7-8 to TRBJ2-5; D not certain. The CDR3 length is 14 residues. Per germline, CDR1 SGHVS and CDR2 FQNEAQ. The germline V and J ends were trimmed by 5 bases and 1 base, with 11 bases remaining between them.

This clone was seen a few times. The CDR3 nucleotides read TGTGCCAGTACGAGCAGGGACAGGGAAAACGGCTACACCTTC. The encoded protein is CASTSRDRENGYTF. The chain is built from TRBV19 and TRBJ1-2, with TRBD1 matching 9 bases. This CDR3 has 14 residues. The ends lost 7 bases at V and 8 bases at J; junction bases unmatched: 11. Germline CDR1 reads LNHDA; CDR2 reads SQIVND (reference sequence).

To note about this clone: Other DNA sequences from this sample encode an identical CDR3 as well. V gene TRBV19 combines with J gene TRBJ2-3; 7 positions agree with TRBD1. This CDR3 has 13 amino acids. CDR1 LNHDA and CDR2 SQIVND come from the germline V gene (reference sequence). V gave up 5 bases and J gave up 6 bases; unmatched junction bases: 5. DNA for the CDR3: TGTGCCAGTAGTGCCCGGGACAGTGATACGCAGTATTTT. As protein: CASSARDSDTQYF. The variable domain in full, completed from reference TRBV19 and TRBJ2-3, reads DGGITQSPKYLFRKEGQNVTLSCEQNLNHDAMYWYRQDPGQGLRLIYYSQIVNDFQKGDIAEGYSVSREKKESFPLTVTSAQKNPTAFYLCASSARDSDTQYFGPGTRLTVL.

V is TRBV5-4 and J is TRBJ1-1; D is unresolved. The V end was cut by 0 bases, the J end by 14 bases, with 17 bases between. This CDR3 region has 13 residues. The V gene's germline CDR1 is SGHNT and CDR2 YYREEE (reference sequence). The CDR3 spells CASSLAHGERSFF. CDR3 sequence (DNA): TGTGCCAGCAGCTTGGCACACGGGGAGAGAAGCTTCTTT.

The chain has TRBV14 and TRBJ1-3, with D tentatively TRBD1 (5 bases). Germline V gene lookup returns CDR1 SGHDN and CDR2 FVKESK. Trimming shortened V by 5 bases and J by 5 bases, and 16 bases separated the two germline ends. The CDR3 is made up of 15 amino acids. Here the CDR3 DNA reads TGTGCCAGCAGCTCCTCCGGGGGACTACGAAACACCATATATTTT. It yields the protein CASSSSGGLRNTIYF.

The sample holds one count of this clone. This chain connects TRBV28 to TRBJ1-3; D gene ambiguous. CDR1 and CDR2 (germline): MDHEN, SYDVKM. CDR3 length: 13 residues. Deletions cut 9 bases from V and 7 bases from J, with 16 bases between. The CDR3 region is CASKQPGTNTIYF. Written as DNA, the CDR3 is TGTGCCAGTAAACAACCGGGAACTAACACCATATATTTT.

The genes are TRBV5-1 and TRBJ2-5; D perhaps matches TRBD2 (5 bases). This CDR3 comprises 17 residues. The germline V gene has CDR1 SGHRS and CDR2 YFSETQ. The germline V and J ends were trimmed by 0 bases and 3 bases, with 18 bases remaining between them. DNA of the CDR3: TGCGCCAGCAGCTTGGGTGTAGGACCGACGAGGGAAGAGACCCAGTACTTC. Translation gives CASSLGVGPTREETQYF.